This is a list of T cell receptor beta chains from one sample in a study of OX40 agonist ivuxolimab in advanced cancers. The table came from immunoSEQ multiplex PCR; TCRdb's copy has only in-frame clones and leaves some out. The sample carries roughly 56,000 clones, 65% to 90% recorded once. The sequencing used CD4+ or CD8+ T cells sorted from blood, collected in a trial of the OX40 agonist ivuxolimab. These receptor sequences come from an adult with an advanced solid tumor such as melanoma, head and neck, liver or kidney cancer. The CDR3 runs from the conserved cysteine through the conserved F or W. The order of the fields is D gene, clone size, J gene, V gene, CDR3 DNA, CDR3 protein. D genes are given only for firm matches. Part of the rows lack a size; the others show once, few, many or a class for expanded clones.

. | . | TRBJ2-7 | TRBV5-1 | TGCGCCAGCAGCCTAGGGGTAGGTTACTACGAGCAGTACTTC | CASSLGVGYYEQYF
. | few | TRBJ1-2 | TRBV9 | TGTGCCAGCAGCGTGGGTACCGGCTACACCTTC | CASSVGTGYTF
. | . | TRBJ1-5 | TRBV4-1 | TGCGCCAGCAGCCAAGACAGGACCCGGGGTCAGCCCCAGCATTTT | CASSQDRTRGQPQHF
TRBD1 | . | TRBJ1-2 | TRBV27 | TGTGCCAGCAGAAGACAGGGTTATGGCTACACCTTC | CASRRQGYGYTF
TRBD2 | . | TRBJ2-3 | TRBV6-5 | TGTGCCAGCAGTTACTCTAGCGGGAGGAACCCAGATACGCAGTATTTT | CASSYSSGRNPDTQYF
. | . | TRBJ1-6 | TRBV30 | TGTGCCTGGAGCCTTGGGGTCGGCTCACCCCTCCACTTT | CAWSLGVGSPLHF
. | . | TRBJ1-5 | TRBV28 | TGTGCCAGCAGTTTTCTCAGGGGAGGAGGCAATCAGCCCCAGCATTTT | CASSFLRGGGNQPQHF
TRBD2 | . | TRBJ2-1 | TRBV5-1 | TGCGCCAGCAGCTCATTACTAGCGGGAGTCAATGAGCAGTTCTTC | CASSSLLAGVNEQFF
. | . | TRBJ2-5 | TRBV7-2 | TGTGCCAGCAGCCACATGGGGGCCCGTTTCCAAGAGACCCAGTACTTC | CASSHMGARFQETQYF
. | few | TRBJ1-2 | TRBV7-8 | TGTGCCAGCAGCTTTGATTCGGGCGGCGGCTACACCTTC | CASSFDSGGGYTF
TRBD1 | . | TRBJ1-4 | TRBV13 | TGTGCCAGCAGCTTAGAGGGACAGGGAAATGAAAAACTGTTTTTT | CASSLEGQGNEKLFF
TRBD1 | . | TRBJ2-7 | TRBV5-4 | TGTGCCAGCAGCTCCCCCCCGGGACAGGGAAAGCAGTACTTC | CASSSPPGQGKQYF
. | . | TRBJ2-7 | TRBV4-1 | TGCGCCAGCAGCCAAGATCTGGTGAGGGAGAGGTTGACCTACGAGCAGTACTTC | CASSQDLVRERLTYEQYF
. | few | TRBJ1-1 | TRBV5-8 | TGTGCCAGCAGCTTGGTGCTGGGGGTGATGAACACTGAAGCTTTCTTT | CASSLVLGVMNTEAFF
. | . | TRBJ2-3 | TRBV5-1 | TGCGCCAGCAGCTTGACATCGATAAGCACAGATACGCAGTATTTT | CASSLTSISTDTQYF
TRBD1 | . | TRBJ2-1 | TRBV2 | TGTGCCAGCAGTGCAAATCGCCGACAGGGCGCTTACAATGAGCAGTTCTTC | CASSANRRQGAYNEQFF
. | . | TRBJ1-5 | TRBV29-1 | TGCAGCGTCGCAAGGGGAACCAATCAGCCCCAGCATTTT | CSVARGTNQPQHF
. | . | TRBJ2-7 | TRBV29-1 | TGCAGCGTTGGGGGTAACGAGCAGTACTTC | CSVGGNEQYF
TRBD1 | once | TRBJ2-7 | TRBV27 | TGTGCCAGCAGTCCCCACCGGGACAGGGGCCACGAGCAGTACTTC | CASSPHRDRGHEQYF
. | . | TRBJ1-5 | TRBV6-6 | TGTGCCAGCCGGGGAAGGGAAACTCAGCCCCAGCATTTT | CASRGRETQPQHF
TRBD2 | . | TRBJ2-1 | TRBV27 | TGTGCCAGCCGCGGACTAGCGGGTGGGCTCGGGCACAATGAGCAGTTCTTC | CASRGLAGGLGHNEQFF
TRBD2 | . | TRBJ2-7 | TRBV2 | TGTGCCAGCAGTTCCTTAGCGGGAGGTGCCTACGAGCAGTACTTC | CASSSLAGGAYEQYF
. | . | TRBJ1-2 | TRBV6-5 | TGTGCCAGCAGGCCCGGGGCCTACTCCGGGGGCTACACCTTC | CASRPGAYSGGYTF
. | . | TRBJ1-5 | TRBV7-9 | TGTGCCAGCAGCTTAGCAGGAAGCAATCAGCCCCAGCATTTT | CASSLAGSNQPQHF
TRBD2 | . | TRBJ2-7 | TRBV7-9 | TGTGCCAGCAGCTTGCGGGGGGGTACCGGACAGCAGTACTTC | CASSLRGGTGQQYF
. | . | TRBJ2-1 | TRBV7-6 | TGTGCCAGCAGCGTAGGGGGGGTCGGGAGTAATGAGCAGTTCTTC | CASSVGGVGSNEQFF
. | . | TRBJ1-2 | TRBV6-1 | TGTGCCAGCAGTGGGGCGGACGGGGGGTATGGCTACACCTTC | CASSGADGGYGYTF
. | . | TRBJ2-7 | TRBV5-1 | TGCGCCAGCAGCTCGGACTGGGCAGGGATTTACGAGCAGTACTTC | CASSSDWAGIYEQYF
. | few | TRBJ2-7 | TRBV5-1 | TGCGCCAGCAGCTTGGGCGACAACTACGAGCAGTACTTC | CASSLGDNYEQYF
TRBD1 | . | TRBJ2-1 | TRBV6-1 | TGTGCCAGCAGTAGGGACAGCCCTTGGGATGAGCAGTTCTTC | CASSRDSPWDEQFF
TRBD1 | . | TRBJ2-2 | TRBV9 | TGTGCCAGCAGCGTAAGGGACAGCCCCCGGGAGCTGTTTTTT | CASSVRDSPRELFF
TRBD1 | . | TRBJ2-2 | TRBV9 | TGTGCCAGCAGCGTAGGGGGACAGCTTACGAACACCGGGGAGCTGTTTTTT | CASSVGGQLTNTGELFF
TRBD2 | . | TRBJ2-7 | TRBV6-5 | TGTGCCAGCAGGAGAGCGGGGGTTACCTACGAGCAGTACTTC | CASRRAGVTYEQYF
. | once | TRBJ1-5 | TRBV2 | TGTGCCAGCATACGGGATAGCAATCAGCCCCAGCATTTT | CASIRDSNQPQHF
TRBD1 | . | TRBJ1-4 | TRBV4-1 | TGCGCCAGCAGCCAAGTCCCGGGACAGGGTTGGGAAAAACTGTTTTTT | CASSQVPGQGWEKLFF
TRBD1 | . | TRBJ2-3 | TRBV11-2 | TGTGCCAGCAGCTCGGGACAGGGGGCGCAAACAGATACGCAGTATTTT | CASSSGQGAQTDTQYF
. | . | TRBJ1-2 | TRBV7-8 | TGTGCCAGCAGCTTAGTGGTCGGGGTAGCTAACTATGGCTACACCTTC | CASSLVVGVANYGYTF
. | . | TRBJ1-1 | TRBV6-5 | TGTGCCAGCAGTTACCATCAGGGATTAAATTGGACTGAAGCTTTCTTT | CASSYHQGLNWTEAFF
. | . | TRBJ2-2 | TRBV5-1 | TGCGCCAGCAGCGGGGGCTCGAGGTTATACGGGGAGCTGTTTTTT | CASSGGSRLYGELFF
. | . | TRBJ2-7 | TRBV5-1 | TGCGCCAGCAGCTTAACCAGGGTTGAGGACGAGCAGTACTTC | CASSLTRVEDEQYF
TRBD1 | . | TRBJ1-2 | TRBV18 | TGTGCCAGCTCACCAGGGGAGACAGGGGTATATGGCTACACCTTC | CASSPGETGVYGYTF
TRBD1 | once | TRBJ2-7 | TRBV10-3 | TGTGCCATCAGTGGGGACAGGTCCTACGAGCAGTACTTC | CAISGDRSYEQYF
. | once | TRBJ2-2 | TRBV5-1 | TGCGCCAGCAGCTATCCAGACACCGGGGAGCTGTTTTTT | CASSYPDTGELFF
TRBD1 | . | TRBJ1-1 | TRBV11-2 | TGTGCCAGCAGCCACATACAGGGGGCGCAATCGAGAGCTTTCTTT | CASSHIQGAQSRAFF
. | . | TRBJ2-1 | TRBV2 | TGTGCCAGCACCACAGAAAACAATGAGCAGTTCTTC | CASTTENNEQFF
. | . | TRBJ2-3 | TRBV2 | TGTGCCAGCAGCAAAGGGGGGGGCCGGGCAGATACGCAGTATTTT | CASSKGGGRADTQYF
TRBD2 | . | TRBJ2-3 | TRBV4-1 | TGCGCCAGCAGCCAAGGGGTGTTGCGGGAGTCTACAGATACGCAGTATTTT | CASSQGVLRESTDTQYF
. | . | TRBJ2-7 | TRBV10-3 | TGTGCCATTCGACAGACCTACGAGCAGTACTTC | CAIRQTYEQYF
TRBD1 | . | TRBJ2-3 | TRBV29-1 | TGCAGCGTTGAAGGGCCGGGACAGGGAGGCACAGATACGCAGTATTTT | CSVEGPGQGGTDTQYF
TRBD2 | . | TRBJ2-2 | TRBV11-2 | TGTGCCAGCAGCAAGATAGCGGGAGTGGACGGGGAGCTGTTTTTT | CASSKIAGVDGELFF
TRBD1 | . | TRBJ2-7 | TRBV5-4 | TGTGCCAGCAGCTCTCCGGGACAGAACTCCTACGAGCAGTACTTC | CASSSPGQNSYEQYF
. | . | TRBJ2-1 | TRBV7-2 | TGTGCCAGCAGCATGGTAGGGACATTGCAGTTCTTC | CASSMVGTLQFF
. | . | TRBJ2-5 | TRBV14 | TGTGCCAGCAGCCAAGTGCCAGGGGCGCAAGAGACCCAGTACTTC | CASSQVPGAQETQYF
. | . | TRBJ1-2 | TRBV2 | TGTGCCAGCGAACCCGTAGGGCTAACAGGGCTGGGCTATGGCTACACCTTC | CASEPVGLTGLGYGYTF
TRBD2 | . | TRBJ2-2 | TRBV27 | TGTGCCAGCAGTTTTACTAGCGGGAACACCGGGGAGCTGTTTTTT | CASSFTSGNTGELFF
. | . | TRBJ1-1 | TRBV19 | TGTGCCAGTACCAAATCGGGGGGCAGCATGAACACTGAAGCTTTCTTT | CASTKSGGSMNTEAFF
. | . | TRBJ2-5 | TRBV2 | TGTGCCAGCAGTGAAGAACAACTGACGGCTAAGTACTTC | CASSEEQLTAKYF